The 19 T cell receptor beta chains below all came from one sample that was sequenced in a study of blood T cell repertoires in COVID-19. Repertoires were generated with immunoSEQ multiplex PCR, while TCRdb's copy carries only in-frame clones and drops some. The repertoire holds about 210,000 clones, with about 85% as singletons. Sequenced material: peripheral blood. All receptors come from a man in his forties with acute or convalescent COVID-19.

V is TRBV12-3 or TRBV12-4 and J is TRBJ2-5; a possible D gene is TRBD2 (5 bases). Trimming cost V 6 bases and J 3 bases, with 11 bases left between them. The length of the CDR3 is 13 residues. The DNA for the CDR3 is TGTGCCAGCAGCCTTATGGAGGAAGAGACCCAGTACTTC. It specifies CASSLMEEETQYF.

CDR3 DNA: TGTGCCAGCAGCCCGCCGACAGGGCTCTACACCGGGGAGCTGTTTTTT. Protein sequence: CASSPPTGLYTGELFF. The J gene is TRBJ2-2, the V gene TRBV7-9; 7 bases line up with TRBD1. This CDR3 has 16 amino acids. The germline gives CDR1 SEHNR, CDR2 FQNEAQ (reference sequence). V dropped 5 bases and J dropped 3; count of bases not matched to a gene: 9.

The chain combines TRBV29-1 with TRBJ1-1, with no clear D. Germline values: CDR1 SQVTM, CDR2 ANQGSEA. Deletions cut 6 bases from V and 5 bases from J, with 16 bases between. The CDR3 consists of 13 residues. The CDR3 nucleotides are TGCAGCGTGGAGGACGTTGGCGGGACTGAAGCTTTCTTT. It is translated as CSVEDVGGTEAFF.

The chain is built from TRBV6-2 or TRBV6-3 and TRBJ2-7, with 7 bases aligning to TRBD1. This CDR3 is built from 16 residues. Trimming removed 2 bases from V and 0 bases from J; junction bases left unmatched: 7. Germline values: CDR1 MNHEY, CDR2 SVGEGT. CDR3 region: CASSYAHRGSSYEQYF. CDR3 nucleotides: TGTGCCAGCAGTTACGCCCACAGGGGAAGCTCCTACGAGCAGTACTTC.

In the case of this clone: Distinct nucleotide sequences in the sample also encode this CDR3. The chain couples TRBV27 to TRBJ1-2; 7 bases map to TRBD1. CDR1 MNHEY and CDR2 SMNVEV come from the germline V gene (reference sequence). Trimming removed 5 bases from V and 4 bases from J; junction bases left unmatched: 7. This CDR3 comprises 14 residues. CDR3 in amino acids: CASSPRQGPYGYTF. CDR3 DNA: TGTGCCAGCAGTCCCCGACAGGGCCCCTATGGCTACACCTTC.

Written as DNA, the CDR3 is TGTGCCAGCACCCTTGGCGGGGGGCCCTACAATGAGCAGTTCTTC. It specifies CASTLGGGPYNEQFF. The J gene is TRBJ2-1, the V gene TRBV7-2; 8 positions match TRBD2. Germline V lookup: CDR1 SGHTA, CDR2 FQGNSA. This CDR3 is built from 15 residues. V lost 7 bases and J lost 2; bases outside the gene matches: 7.

This chain connects TRBV20-1 to TRBJ2-1; D possibly corresponds to TRBD1 (6 bases). CDR1 and CDR2 (germline): DFQATT, SNEGSKA (reference sequence). The germline V and J ends were trimmed by 6 bases and 8 bases, with 11 bases remaining between them. CDR3 size: 11 residues. The CDR3 DNA follows: TGCAGTGCCTGGACAGCTGATGAGCAGTTCTTC. Amino acid sequence: CSAWTADEQFF.

This chain joins TRBV7-8 and TRBJ2-7, with a weak D call TRBD1 (9 bases). CDR1 is SGHVS and CDR2 is FQNEAQ in the germline V gene. With 5 bases removed from V and 5 bases from J, the gap between germline ends came to 19 bases. This CDR3 is built from 15 residues. CDR3 coding DNA: TGTGCCAGCAGCCCGGGGGGGGACAGGGTTCACGAGCAGTACTTC. This codes for CASSPGGDRVHEQYF.

The J gene is TRBJ1-4, the V gene TRBV2; a weak D match, TRBD1 (6 bases). V was trimmed by 6 bases and J by 6 bases, leaving 8 bases between them. The CDR3 sequence is 12 residues long. Germline CDR1 and CDR2: SNHLY and FYNNEI. CDR3 region: CASRNRDEKLFF. CDR3 sequence (DNA): TGTGCCAGCAGGAACAGGGATGAAAAACTGTTTTTT.

The chain carries TRBV7-3 and TRBJ2-1; 7 bases fit TRBD2. The V and J ends lost 1 base and 6 bases, in that order; junction bases with no gene match: 3. The CDR3 covers 14 residues. The germline gives CDR1 SGHTA, CDR2 FQGTGA. DNA for the CDR3: TGTGCCAGCAGCTTAAGCCGGGGGGTCAATGAGCAGTTCTTC. It yields the protein CASSLSRGVNEQFF.

The gene calls are TRBV18 and TRBJ1-1; 10 bases align to TRBD1. The V gene's germline CDR1 is KGHSH and CDR2 LQKENI. The length of the CDR3 is 15 residues. The V gene end was trimmed by 3 bases and the J gene end by 0 bases; junction bases not matched to a gene: 1. The CDR3 nucleotides read TGTGCCAGCTCACCCGGGACAGGGGTGAACACTGAAGCTTTCTTT. It codes for CASSPGTGVNTEAFF. The whole variable domain, remainder taken from reference TRBV18 and TRBJ1-1, is NAGVMQNPRHLVRRRGQEARLRCSPMKGHSHVYWYRQLPEEGLKFMVYLQKENIIDESGMPKERFSAEFPKEGPSILRIQQVVRGDSAAYFCASSPGTGVNTEAFFGQGTRLTVV.

This clone has a single count. The chain uses TRBV28 and TRBJ2-7; no firm D call. Trimming took off 4 bases at V and 0 bases at J, with 7 bases between the two ends. The CDR3 contains 13 residues. Germline V gene data show CDR1 as MDHEN and CDR2 as SYDVKM. The CDR3, as DNA: TGTGCCAGCAGTTCCAGGTTCTCCTACGAGCAGTACTTC. Encoded protein: CASSSRFSYEQYF.

The V and J genes are TRBV30 and TRBJ1-2; D is unresolved. Germline lookup yields CDR1 GTSNPN and CDR2 SVGIG (reference sequence). V lost 4 bases to trimming and J lost 2 bases, with 14 bases between them. The CDR3 consists of 14 residues. CDR3 in DNA: TGTGCCTGGACGGGTCCTCAAGCCAACTATGGCTACACCTTC. Translation: CAWTGPQANYGYTF.

The chain uses TRBV2 and TRBJ1-1, with D perhaps TRBD1 (6 bases). The germline CDR1 and CDR2 sequences are SNHLY and FYNNEI. The germline V and J ends were trimmed by 11 bases and 5 bases, with 18 bases remaining between them. The CDR3 spans 13 residues. CDR3 in amino acids: CASRVGAETEAFF. The CDR3 DNA follows: TGTGCCTCTCGCGTGGGGGCAGAAACTGAAGCTTTCTTT.

The rearrangement links TRBV5-1 to TRBJ2-3; 8 bases map to TRBD1. The J segment lost 0 bases and the V segment lost 4 bases, leaving 4 bases of the junction unmatched. Germline CDR1 reads SGHRS; CDR2 reads YFSETQ. This CDR3 is 15 amino acids long. CDR3 amino acids: CASSGGQGSTDTQYF. The CDR3, as DNA: TGCGCCAGCAGCGGTGGACAGGGTAGCACAGATACGCAGTATTTT.

The chain carries TRBV2 and TRBJ1-1, with TRBD1 matching 7 bases. The germline V gene encodes CDR1 SNHLY and CDR2 FYNNEI. The CDR3 has 14 amino acids. The trim removed 4 bases at V and 5 bases at J, leaving 7 bases unmatched. The CDR3 spells CASSATGAGTEAFF. CDR3 in DNA: TGTGCCAGCAGTGCCACAGGGGCGGGGACTGAAGCTTTCTTT.

In DNA, the CDR3 is TGTGCCAGTAGCCAAGGAGGGGGCAACACCGGGGAGCTGTTTTTT. This gives the protein CASSQGGGNTGELFF. This chain connects TRBV19 to TRBJ2-2; a possible D gene is TRBD1 (7 bases). The V and J ends lost 6 bases and 2 bases respectively, with 13 bases between them. Per the germline V gene, CDR1 is LNHDA and CDR2 is SQIVND (reference sequence). This CDR3 spans 15 amino acids.

The rearrangement uses TRBV18 and TRBJ1-3; D uncertain. The length of the CDR3 is 16 residues. V was cut by 2 bases and J by 0 bases, with 11 bases left in between. Germline CDR1 KGHSH, CDR2 LQKENI. The CDR3 bases are TGTGCCAGCTCACCAGACGGGGAGGGCTCTGGAAACACCATATATTTT. The encoded protein is CASSPDGEGSGNTIYF. Drawing the rest from reference TRBV18 and TRBJ1-3, the complete variable domain is NAGVMQNPRHLVRRRGQEARLRCSPMKGHSHVYWYRQLPEEGLKFMVYLQKENIIDESGMPKERFSAEFPKEGPSILRIQQVVRGDSAAYFCASSPDGEGSGNTIYFGEGSWLTVV.

This chain uses TRBV10-3 with TRBJ1-1; maybe TRBD1 (5 bases). Trimming removed 0 bases from V and 4 bases from J, with 9 bases in between. This CDR3 region has 14 residues. Germline CDR1 ENHRY, CDR2 SYGVKD. The CDR3 DNA sequence: TGTGCCATCAGTGAGTCCGCAGGGCCCACTGAAGCTTTCTTT. Protein sequence: CAISESAGPTEAFF.